Below, one TCR beta chain is given with its context. The sample belongs to a study of blood T cell repertoires in COVID-19. Study details: The analysed material was cDNA or gDNA that came from T cells, B-cell-depleted T cells, or PBMCs.

Across about 22 US areas, participants ranged in age from roughly 18 to 95 years. Two consecutive negative NP/OP PCR tests, clearance, or resolved symptoms defined Cohort 3 recovery. Profiled with immunoSEQ multiplex PCR; TCRdb holds only in-frame clones, not every one. The sample has 140,000 to 150,000 clones; over 70% are singletons. Sequencing was performed on PBMCs or T cells enriched from blood (not recorded which). The receptor was isolated from a man in his sixties who had recovered from COVID-19.

CDR3 residues: CASSTGLGQPQHF. As DNA, the CDR3 is TGTGCCAGCAGTACAGGGCTGGGTCAGCCCCAGCATTTT. The chain links TRBV28 to TRBJ1-5; D may be TRBD1 (6 bases). The V gene's germline CDR1 is MDHEN and CDR2 SYDVKM. CDR3 size: 13 residues. Trimming pared 5 bases from V and 6 bases from J, leaving 11 bases between. The variable domain in full, with the rest retrieved from reference TRBV28 and TRBJ1-5, is DVKVTQSSRYLVKRTGEKVFLECVQDMDHENMFWYRQDPGLGLRLIYFSYDVKMKEKGDIPEGYSVSREKKERFSLILESASTNQTSMYLCASSTGLGQPQHFGDGTRLSIL.